This T cell receptor (beta chain) derives from a study of blood T cell repertoires in COVID-19. About the research overall: Sources were T cells, B-cell-depleted T cells, or PBMCs; the material itself was cDNA or gDNA.

The CDR3 sequence is 17 residues long. Unmatched junction bases numbered 9, after V lost 0 bases and J lost 0 bases. Measured with immunoSEQ multiplex PCR; TCRdb has only the in-frame clones, and not every one. This repertoire shows under 85,000 clones, over 60% found once; its top ten account for over 25%. V and J are TRBV5-3 and TRBJ2-7; 7 bases are a match to TRBD1. TRBV5-3 is known as an ORF, though its function is uncertain. This TCR derives from a woman over 75 with active or convalescent COVID-19. Sequencing was performed on peripheral blood. The CDR3 protein is CARSLGPDRANSYEQYF. CDR3 nucleotide sequence: TGTGCCAGAAGCTTGGGCCCCGACAGGGCCAACTCCTACGAGCAGTACTTC.